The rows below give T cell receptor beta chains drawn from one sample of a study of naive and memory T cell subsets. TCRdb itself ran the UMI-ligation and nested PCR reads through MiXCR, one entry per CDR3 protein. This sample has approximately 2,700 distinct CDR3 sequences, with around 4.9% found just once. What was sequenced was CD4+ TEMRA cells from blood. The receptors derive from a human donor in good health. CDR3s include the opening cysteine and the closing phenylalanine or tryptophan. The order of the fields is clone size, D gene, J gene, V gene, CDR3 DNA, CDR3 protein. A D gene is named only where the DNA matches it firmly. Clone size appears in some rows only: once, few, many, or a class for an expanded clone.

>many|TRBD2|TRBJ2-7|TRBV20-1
TGCAGTGCTAGAGCCGGGACTAGCGGACACGAGCAGTACTTC
CSARAGTSGHEQYF
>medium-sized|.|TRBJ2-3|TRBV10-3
TGTGCCATCAGGGAGGCTTCGGGAGAAACAGATACGCAGTATTTT
CAIREASGETDTQYF
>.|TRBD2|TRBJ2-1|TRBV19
TGTGCCAGTAGTTTTAGCGGGATCTTGGGTTGGGACAATGAGCAGTTCTTC
CASSFSGILGWDNEQFF
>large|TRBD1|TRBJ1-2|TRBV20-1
TGCAGTGCTAGAGTTCGGAAAGAGACAGGGTATGGCTACACCTTC
CSARVRKETGYGYTF
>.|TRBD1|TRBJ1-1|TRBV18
TGTGCCAGCTCACCTACGACAGGGATTAGGAACACTGAAGCTTTCTTT
CASSPTTGIRNTEAFF
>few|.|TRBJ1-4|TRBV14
TGTGCCAGCAGCCAAGATTACCCAGGGAAGAGTGAAAAACTGTTTTTT
CASSQDYPGKSEKLFF
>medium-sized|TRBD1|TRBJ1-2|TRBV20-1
TGCAGTGCTAAGGGGGGACAGGGCCGAGGCTACACCTTC
CSAKGGQGRGYTF
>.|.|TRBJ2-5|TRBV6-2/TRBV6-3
TGTGCCAGCAGTCCGAGGGGAGCAGGGCTGTTCCAAGAGACCCAGTACTTC
CASSPRGAGLFQETQYF
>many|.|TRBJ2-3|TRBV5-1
TGCGCCAGCATGGAAAGGCCTGGGCCAGATACGCAGTATTTT
CASMERPGPDTQYF
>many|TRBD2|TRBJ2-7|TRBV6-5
TGTGCCAGCAGTCCACTAGCGGGAGGAGGGCGCGAGCAGTACTTC
CASSPLAGGGREQYF
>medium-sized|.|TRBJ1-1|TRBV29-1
TGCAGCGCCGCAGTGAACACTGAAGCTTTCTTT
CSAAVNTEAFF
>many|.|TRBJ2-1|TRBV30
TGTGCCTGGAGTGGTACAGACAATGAGCAGTTCTTC
CAWSGTDNEQFF
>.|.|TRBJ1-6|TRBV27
TGTGCCAGCGGGGTAGAATTCACCCTCCACTTT
CASGVEFTLHF
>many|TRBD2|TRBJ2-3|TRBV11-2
TGTGCCAGCAGCTTAGGGGCTAGCGGGAGAGGGGATACGCAGTATTTT
CASSLGASGRGDTQYF
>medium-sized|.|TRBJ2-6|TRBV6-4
TGTGCCAGCAGTGACGGGGGCTCTGGGGCCAACGTCCTGACTTTC
CASSDGGSGANVLTF
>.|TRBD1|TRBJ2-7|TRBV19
TGTGCCAGTAGTTTGGGACAGGGGTCCTACGAGCAGTACTTC
CASSLGQGSYEQYF
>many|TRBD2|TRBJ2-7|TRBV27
TGTGCCAGCAGTTTCTCCGGACTAGCGGGGGCCTACGAGCAGTACTTC
CASSFSGLAGAYEQYF
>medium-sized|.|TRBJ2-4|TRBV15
TGTGCCACCAGCAGAGATCTAGGCATTCAGTACTTC
CATSRDLGIQYF
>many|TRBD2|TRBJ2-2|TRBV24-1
TGTGCCACCAGTGACACGGGACTAGCGGGAGGAATCGGGGAGCTGTTTTTT
CATSDTGLAGGIGELFF
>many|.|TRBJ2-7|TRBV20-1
TGCAGTGCTAACCGGCAGGGTTCCCGTGACGAGCAGTACTTC
CSANRQGSRDEQYF
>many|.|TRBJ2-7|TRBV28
TGTGCCAGCAGTTTAAAGGCCTACGAGCAGTACTTC
CASSLKAYEQYF
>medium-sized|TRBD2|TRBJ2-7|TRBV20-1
TGCAGTGCAGTACGGGAGGGCCGCTACGAGCAGTACTTC
CSAVREGRYEQYF
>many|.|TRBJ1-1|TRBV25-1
TGTGCCAGCAAAGAGACAGACTTCACTGAAGCTTTCTTT
CASKETDFTEAFF
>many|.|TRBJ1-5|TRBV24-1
TGTGCCACGTCGACGGAATATAGCAATCAGCCCCAGCATTTT
CATSTEYSNQPQHF
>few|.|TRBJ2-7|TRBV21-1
TGTGCCAGCAGCAAACGACTAGCGGGGGGGGACTACGAGCAGTACTTC
CASSKRLAGGDYEQYF
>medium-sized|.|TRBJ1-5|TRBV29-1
TGCAGCGTTTCGACAGTGTATAGCAATCAGCCCCAGCATTTT
CSVSTVYSNQPQHF
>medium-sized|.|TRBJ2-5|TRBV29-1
TGCAGCGTTGAATGGGGAGAGACCCAGTACTTC
CSVEWGETQYF
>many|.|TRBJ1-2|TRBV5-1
TGCGCCAGCAGCTTGGAGGATTATGGCTACACCTTC
CASSLEDYGYTF
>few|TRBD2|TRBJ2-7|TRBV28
TGTGCCAGCAGTCCCCACGGGACTAGCTTCGAGCAGTACTTC
CASSPHGTSFEQYF
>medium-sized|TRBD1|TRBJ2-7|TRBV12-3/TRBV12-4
TGTGCCAGCAGTTTTTACAGGGGCGAGCAGTACTTC
CASSFYRGEQYF
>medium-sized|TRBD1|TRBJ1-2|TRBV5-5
TGTGCCAGCAGCCTGCAGACAGGGCACGATGGCTACACCTTC
CASSLQTGHDGYTF
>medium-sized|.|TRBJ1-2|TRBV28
TGTGCCAGCAGTTTAGAGGCAGGGCGTGGCTACACCTTC
CASSLEAGRGYTF
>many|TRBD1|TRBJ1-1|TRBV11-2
TGTGCCAGCAGCCACCTCGACAGGGGGCGAGTAAACACTGAAGCTTTCTTT
CASSHLDRGRVNTEAFF
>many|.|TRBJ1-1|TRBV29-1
TGCAGCGTTGAAGCGGCTGAAGCTTTCTTT
CSVEAAEAFF
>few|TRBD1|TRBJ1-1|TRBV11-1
TGTGCCAGCAGCTTAACCGGGACAGGCGGGCTTCTGAAGGCTGAAGCTTTCTTT
CASSLTGTGGLLKAEAFF
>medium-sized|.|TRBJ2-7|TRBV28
TGTGCCAGCAGTTCCGTTCCGGGACGACGGACCTACGAGCAGTACTTC
CASSSVPGRRTYEQYF
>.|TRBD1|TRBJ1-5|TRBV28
TGTAGCAGCAGTGTGGGGACAGGCCTCCAGAGCAATCAGCCCCAGCATTTT
CSSSVGTGLQSNQPQHF
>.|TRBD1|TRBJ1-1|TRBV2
TGTGCCACCAAGAAGAGGGGGCCCTCCAACCCTGAAGCTTTCTTT
CATKKRGPSNPEAFF
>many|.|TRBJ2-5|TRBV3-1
TGTGCCAGCAGCCACCTGTCCCGAAGGTCGAGGCCGGTGGAGACCCAGTACTTC
CASSHLSRRSRPVETQYF
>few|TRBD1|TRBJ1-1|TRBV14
TGTGCCAGCAGCCAGAGACAGGGTATGAACACTGAAGCTTTCTTT
CASSQRQGMNTEAFF
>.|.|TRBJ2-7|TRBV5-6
TGTGCCAGCAGCTTGGTCGGGGACTCCTCCTACGAGCAGTACTTC
CASSLVGDSSYEQYF
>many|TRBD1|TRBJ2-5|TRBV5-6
TGTGCCAGCAGCTTACCTGACAGGGTCTTAGAGACCCAGTACTTC
CASSLPDRVLETQYF
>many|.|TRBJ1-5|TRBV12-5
TGTGCTAGTGGTCTGAATCAGCCCCAGCATTTT
CASGLNQPQHF
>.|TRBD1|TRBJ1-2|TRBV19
TGTGCCAGTAGTAGGGCAGGGGGCGTCGTCGACTATGGCTACACCTTC
CASSRAGGVVDYGYTF
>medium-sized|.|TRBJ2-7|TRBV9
TGTGCCAGCAGCGTAGACGGGGCCTCGGTAGAGCAGTACTTC
CASSVDGASVEQYF
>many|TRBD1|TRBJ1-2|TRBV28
TGTGCCAGCAGTTTTATCGGGACAGGAAAACACTATGGCTACACCTTC
CASSFIGTGKHYGYTF
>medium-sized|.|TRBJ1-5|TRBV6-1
TGTGCCAGCAGTGAAGGCCAGGGCCTGGGGCCCCAGCATTTT
CASSEGQGLGPQHF
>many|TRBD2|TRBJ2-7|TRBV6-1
TGTGCCAGCAGAGCCGCGGGAGCCAACGAGCAGTACTTC
CASRAAGANEQYF
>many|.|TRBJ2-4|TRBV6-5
TGTGCCAGCAGTTACCAGCGTTCAACCAAAAACATTCAGTACTTC
CASSYQRSTKNIQYF
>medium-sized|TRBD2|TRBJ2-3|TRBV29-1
TGCAGCGTTGTGGCTAGCGGGAGGGCCGCAGATACGCAGTATTTT
CSVVASGRAADTQYF